This record covers a single T cell receptor (beta chain). The data are from a study of OX40 agonist ivuxolimab in advanced cancers. Study-level information: A male proportion of 82.7% was recorded, with mean age around 62 years and range roughly 23 to 85.

Profiled with immunoSEQ multiplex PCR; TCRdb holds only in-frame clones, not every one. The table lists about 100,000 clones, 91% of them singletons, with around 0.7% in the top ten. Any history of autoimmune disease or systemic immunosuppression disqualified patients. The receptor was isolated from an adult with an advanced solid tumor such as melanoma, head and neck, liver or kidney cancer. Source: CD4+ or CD8+ T cells sorted from blood, taken in a trial of the OX40 agonist ivuxolimab.

CDR3 sequence reads: CASSATSGIKETQYF. The CDR3 DNA is TGTGCCAGCAGCGCGACAAGCGGGATCAAAGAGACCCAGTACTTC. This chain uses TRBV9 with TRBJ2-5; TRBD2 matches at 7 bases. V was pared by 3 bases and J by 3 bases, with 8 bases of the junction left unmatched. This CDR3 contains 15 residues. Per the germline V gene, CDR1 is SGDLS and CDR2 is YYNGEE.